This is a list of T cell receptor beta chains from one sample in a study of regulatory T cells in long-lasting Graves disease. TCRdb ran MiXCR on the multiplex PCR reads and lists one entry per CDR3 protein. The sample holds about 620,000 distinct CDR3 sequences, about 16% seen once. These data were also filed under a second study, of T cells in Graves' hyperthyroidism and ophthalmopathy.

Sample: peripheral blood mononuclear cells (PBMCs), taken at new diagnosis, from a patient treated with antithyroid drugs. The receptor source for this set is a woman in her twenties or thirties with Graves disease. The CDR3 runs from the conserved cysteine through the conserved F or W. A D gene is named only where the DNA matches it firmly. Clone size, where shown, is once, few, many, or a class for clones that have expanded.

DNA: TGTGCCTGGAGTGTGGGCGGAGCCTACGAGCAGTACTTC
CDR3: CAWSVGGAYEQYF
size: .
D: .
V: TRBV30
J: TRBJ2-7

DNA: TGCGCCAGCAGCCCTTACTCGGGAGATACGCAGTATTTT
CDR3: CASSPYSGDTQYF
size: .
D: .
V: TRBV5-1
J: TRBJ2-3

DNA: TGTGCCTGGAGCCCACAATTTCTTGGACAGGGCTACAATGAGCAGTTCTTC
CDR3: CAWSPQFLGQGYNEQFF
size: .
D: TRBD1
V: TRBV30
J: TRBJ2-1

DNA: TGTGCCAGCAGCTTTGGACTAGCGGGAGGGCCATCCTACGAGCAGTACTTC
CDR3: CASSFGLAGGPSYEQYF
size: many
D: TRBD2
V: TRBV7-9
J: TRBJ2-7

DNA: TGTGCCAGCAGTTTTCCCACTCCCTCACATCTGGGCTCTGGAAACACCATATATTTT
CDR3: CASSFPTPSHLGSGNTIYF
size: many
D: .
V: TRBV28
J: TRBJ1-3

DNA: TGTGCCAGCAGCCTTGACGGCGCGAACACCGGGGAGCTGTTTTTT
CDR3: CASSLDGANTGELFF
size: many
D: .
V: TRBV7-2
J: TRBJ2-2

DNA: TGTGCCAGCAGCTTACAGGCCGTTGGCTACACCTTC
CDR3: CASSLQAVGYTF
size: .
D: .
V: TRBV7-9
J: TRBJ1-2

DNA: TGCGCCAGCAGCTCGAGAGGGGGACAGGGGAGCTACAATGAGCAGTTCTTC
CDR3: CASSSRGGQGSYNEQFF
size: few
D: TRBD1
V: TRBV4-1
J: TRBJ2-1

DNA: TGTGCCAGCAGCTTAACAGGGGGGTTGGCTGTCGAGCAGTACTTC
CDR3: CASSLTGGLAVEQYF
size: .
D: TRBD1
V: TRBV7-9
J: TRBJ2-7

DNA: TGTGCCAGCAGCCAACCGGACAGGGGGCTTGGCACTGAAGCTTTCTTT
CDR3: CASSQPDRGLGTEAFF
size: many
D: TRBD1
V: TRBV6-1
J: TRBJ1-1

DNA: TGTGCCAGCAGCTCCACTAGCGGGAGATTTGAGGATACGCAGTATTTT
CDR3: CASSSTSGRFEDTQYF
size: few
D: TRBD2
V: TRBV7-2
J: TRBJ2-3

DNA: TGTGCCAGCAGCTTGGATGGGGGTGAAAAACTGTTTTTT
CDR3: CASSLDGGEKLFF
size: .
D: .
V: TRBV7-2
J: TRBJ1-4

DNA: TGTGCCTGGAGTGGAGGAGCGGGAAAGGGAGAGACCCAGTACTTC
CDR3: CAWSGGAGKGETQYF
size: once
D: TRBD2
V: TRBV30
J: TRBJ2-5

DNA: TGTGCCAGCAGTACAGGGAGCAGCACGCATGAAAAACTGTTTTTT
CDR3: CASSTGSSTHEKLFF
size: many
D: .
V: TRBV27
J: TRBJ1-4

DNA: TGCAGTGCTAGAGACCGGGACAGGGGCGGCTACACCTTC
CDR3: CSARDRDRGGYTF
size: .
D: TRBD1
V: TRBV20-1
J: TRBJ1-2

DNA: TGTGCCAGCAGTTTGGACAGGGTGCGAGGCTACACCTTC
CDR3: CASSLDRVRGYTF
size: many
D: TRBD1
V: TRBV28
J: TRBJ1-2

DNA: TGTGCCAGCGGGGTAATTGAGACCGGGGAGCTGTTTTTT
CDR3: CASGVIETGELFF
size: many
D: .
V: TRBV7-3
J: TRBJ2-2

DNA: TGCAGCGCCTGGAGACAGGGGGGCACGGAAGCTTTCTTT
CDR3: CSAWRQGGTEAFF
size: few
D: TRBD1
V: TRBV29-1
J: TRBJ1-1

DNA: TGTGCCGCCAAACCCACCTCGGGGGTTTGGCCCCAGCATTTT
CDR3: CAAKPTSGVWPQHF
size: few
D: .
V: TRBV6-1
J: TRBJ1-5

DNA: TGTGCCAGCAGTTGGGGGGGGGCAGGGGATCCCTACGAGCAGTACTTC
CDR3: CASSWGGAGDPYEQYF
size: many
D: .
V: TRBV28
J: TRBJ2-7

DNA: TGTGCCAGCTCACCACCGGTTAGCGGGAGCAGTTACAATGAGCAGTTCTTC
CDR3: CASSPPVSGSSYNEQFF
size: .
D: TRBD2
V: TRBV18
J: TRBJ2-1

DNA: TGTGCCAGCTCGGACAGGAATGGCTACACCTTC
CDR3: CASSDRNGYTF
size: many
D: TRBD1
V: TRBV28
J: TRBJ1-2

DNA: TGCAGTGCTCCAAAAGGCGGACAGGGGATGTGGGAGCAGTACTTC
CDR3: CSAPKGGQGMWEQYF
size: few
D: TRBD1
V: TRBV20-1
J: TRBJ2-7

DNA: TGTGCCAGCAGTCATATCACCTCCGTGGGAACTGGGCAGTTCTTC
CDR3: CASSHITSVGTGQFF
size: few
D: .
V: TRBV27
J: TRBJ2-1

DNA: TGTGCCAGCAGCACTTGGCGGACAACCGACCCTTCTTACAATGAGCAGTTCTTC
CDR3: CASSTWRTTDPSYNEQFF
size: many
D: .
V: TRBV27
J: TRBJ2-1

DNA: TGTGCCAGCACCCCGCCAGGGGACCGGGAGCTGTTTTTT
CDR3: CASTPPGDRELFF
size: many
D: .
V: TRBV6-1
J: TRBJ2-2

DNA: TGTGCCAGCTCTTACAGGAGCGAGAGCAATCAGCCCCAGCATTTT
CDR3: CASSYRSESNQPQHF
size: .
D: .
V: TRBV18
J: TRBJ1-5

DNA: TGTGCCAGCTCACCTAGCTCAGGGTTGAATCAGCCCCAGCATTTT
CDR3: CASSPSSGLNQPQHF
size: few
D: .
V: TRBV18
J: TRBJ1-5

DNA: TGTGCCAGCAGTTTTAGCGGGGGAAACATTCAGTACTTC
CDR3: CASSFSGGNIQYF
size: many
D: TRBD2
V: TRBV28
J: TRBJ2-4

DNA: TGCGCCAGCAGCTATCTAGTGACTAGCGGGAAATTGACCGGGGAGCTGTTTTTT
CDR3: CASSYLVTSGKLTGELFF
size: .
D: TRBD2
V: TRBV7-2
J: TRBJ2-2

DNA: TGTGCCAGCAGTTTAGGACTAGGGGGCTTAGGGAAAAATCAGCCCCAGCATTTT
CDR3: CASSLGLGGLGKNQPQHF
size: .
D: TRBD1
V: TRBV12-3/TRBV12-4
J: TRBJ1-5

DNA: TGTGCCAGCAACAGGCCTGGGACTAGCGGTCGACCCACAGATACGCAGTATTTT
CDR3: CASNRPGTSGRPTDTQYF
size: few
D: TRBD2
V: TRBV9
J: TRBJ2-3